The T cell receptor (beta chain) under discussion was sequenced for a study of cytomegalovirus exposure and HLA in healthy donors. Per germline, CDR1 MNHEY and CDR2 SVGAGI. The CDR3 runs 13 residues. V shed 9 bases and J shed 5 bases, with 14 bases lying between them. The primer mix had 60 Vbeta and 13 Jbeta primers. Per the original data handling: Unique TCR beta chains numbered around 80 million in a later analysis, with around 12 million shared. TCRdb's table, derived via immunoSEQ multiplex PCR, lists solely in-frame clones and lacks some. V and J calls and clone size are those listed in that table; D and trimming were worked out from the DNA. The table records some 170,000 clones, about 10% of them present only once. Concerning this clone: Its matching antigen is unknown.

Findings and caveats of the study: Available immune exposure information was restricted to CMV serostatus only. A missense DCLRE1C variant was associated with V- and J-gene trimming of TCR beta chains in a later analysis, and an independent cohort replicated the association. In vitro data verified a few CMV-associated chains as specific for CMV antigens.

This TCR came from a young woman in good health and CMV-seropositive. V is TRBV6-5 and J is TRBJ2-1; D unclear. The sample comprised PBMCs. The DNA of the CDR3 is TGTGCCAGTAGAACTTCTAGAAACAATGAGCAGTTCTTC. This gives the protein CASRTSRNNEQFF.